The rows below give T cell receptor beta chains drawn from one sample of a study of blood T cell repertoires in COVID-19. The repertoire was sequenced with immunoSEQ multiplex PCR; TCRdb's copy has only in-frame clones and lacks some. The sample shows around 78,000 clones, over 80% of them seen only once. Input material: peripheral blood. Every receptor here comes from a human donor in a cohort sampled during active COVID-19. CDR3s include the opening cysteine and the closing phenylalanine or tryptophan. A D gene is named only where the DNA matches it firmly. For some rows the clone size is stated as once, few or many, or as a class when expanded; others skip it.

J gene	D gene	clone size	V gene	CDR3 protein	CDR3 DNA
TRBJ2-7	TRBD1	-	TRBV11-2	CASSLASRQGITYEQYF	TGTGCCAGCAGCTTAGCGAGTAGACAGGGCATCACCTACGAGCAGTACTTC
TRBJ2-1	TRBD2	-	TRBV24-1	CATSDQSGGPHNEQFF	TGTGCCACCAGTGACCAGAGCGGGGGGCCTCACAATGAGCAGTTCTTC
TRBJ2-7	-	-	TRBV19	CAAGRGYYEQYF	TGTGCCGCGGGGAGAGGGTACTACGAGCAGTACTTC
TRBJ2-1	-	-	TRBV5-4	CASSLGGFDGEQFF	TGTGCCAGCAGCTTGGGAGGGTTTGACGGTGAGCAGTTCTTC
TRBJ2-2	-	few	TRBV30	CACQWSNTGELFF	TGTGCCTGTCAATGGAGTAACACCGGGGAGCTGTTTTTT
TRBJ2-7	TRBD1	-	TRBV3-1/TRBV3-2	CASTRGQSYALQYF	TGTGCCAGCACCCGGGGACAGTCATACGCCCTGCAGTACTTC
TRBJ2-7	-	few	TRBV30	CALDEQYF	TGTGCCCTCGACGAGCAGTACTTC
TRBJ1-3	-	-	TRBV5-4	CASSAQRGFIGNTIYF	TGTGCCAGCAGCGCCCAGCGGGGCTTTATTGGAAACACCATATATTTT
TRBJ2-7	TRBD1	-	TRBV5-1	CASSLVGTGSLEQYF	TGCGCCAGCAGCTTGGTGGGGACAGGGTCCCTCGAGCAGTACTTC
TRBJ2-1	TRBD2	-	TRBV18	CASSPPGAQPGGNEQFF	TGTGCCAGCTCACCACCGGGGGCCCAACCGGGGGGGAATGAGCAGTTCTTC
TRBJ2-7	-	-	TRBV5-6	CASSLRTAFYEQYF	TGTGCCAGCAGCTTAAGGACAGCGTTTTACGAGCAGTACTTC
TRBJ1-1	TRBD1	-	TRBV5-1	CASSSLQGHMNTEAFF	TGCGCCAGCAGCTCCCTACAGGGGCACATGAACACTGAAGCTTTCTTT
TRBJ1-1	-	-	TRBV12-3/TRBV12-4	CASRPTRTEEAFF	TGTGCCAGCAGGCCAACGAGGACAGAAGAAGCTTTCTTT
TRBJ1-4	-	once	TRBV2	CASSAGYGEKLFF	TGTGCCAGCAGTGCAGGGTATGGAGAAAAACTGTTTTTT
TRBJ2-3	TRBD2	-	TRBV7-2	CASSLASGGTDTQYF	TGTGCCAGCAGCTTAGCGAGCGGGGGCACAGATACGCAGTATTTT
TRBJ1-5	-	-	TRBV15	CATSTPLGMEGNQPQHF	TGTGCCACCAGCACCCCCCTGGGGATGGAGGGAAATCAGCCCCAGCATTTT
TRBJ1-2	-	-	TRBV10-3	CAPPGEAEANYGYTF	TGTGCCCCGCCCGGAGAGGCCGAAGCTAACTATGGCTACACCTTC
TRBJ2-5	-	-	TRBV9	CASSALQGIETQYF	TGTGCCAGCAGCGCTCTCCAGGGAATTGAGACCCAGTACTTC